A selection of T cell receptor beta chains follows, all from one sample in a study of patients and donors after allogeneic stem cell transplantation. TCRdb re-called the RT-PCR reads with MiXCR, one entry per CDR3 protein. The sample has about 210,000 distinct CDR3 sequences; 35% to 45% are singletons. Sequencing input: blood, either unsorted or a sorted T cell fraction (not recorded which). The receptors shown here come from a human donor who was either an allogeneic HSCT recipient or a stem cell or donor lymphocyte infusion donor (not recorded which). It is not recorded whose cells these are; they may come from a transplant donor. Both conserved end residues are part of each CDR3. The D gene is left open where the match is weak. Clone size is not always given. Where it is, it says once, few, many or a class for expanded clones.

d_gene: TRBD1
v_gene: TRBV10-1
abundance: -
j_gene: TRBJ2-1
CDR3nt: TGCGCCAGCAACTCCGGGACAGGGGAGGACAATGAGCAGTTCTTC
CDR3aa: CASNSGTGEDNEQFF

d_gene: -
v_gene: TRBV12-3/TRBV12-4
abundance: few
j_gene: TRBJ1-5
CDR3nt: TGTGCCAGCAGTTTAGTGACGGGAAACAGCAATCAGCCCCAGCATTTT
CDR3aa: CASSLVTGNSNQPQHF

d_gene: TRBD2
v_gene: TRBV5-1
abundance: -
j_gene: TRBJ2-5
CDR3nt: TGCGCCAGCAGCTTGACTAGCGGGGAGTTTCAGGAGACCCAGTACTTC
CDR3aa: CASSLTSGEFQETQYF

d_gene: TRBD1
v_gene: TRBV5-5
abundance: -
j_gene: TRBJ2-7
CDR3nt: TGTGCCAGCAGATTGGACAGGGTCCACGAGCAGTACTTC
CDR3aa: CASRLDRVHEQYF

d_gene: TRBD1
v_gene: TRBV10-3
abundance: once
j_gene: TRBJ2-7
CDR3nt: TGTGCCATCAGAGACGGGACAGGGAGCTCCTACGAGCAGTACTTC
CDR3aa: CAIRDGTGSSYEQYF

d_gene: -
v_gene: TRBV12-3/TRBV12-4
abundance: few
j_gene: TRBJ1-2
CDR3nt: TGTGCCAGCACCCTACAGGGCAACTATGGCTACACCTTC
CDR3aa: CASTLQGNYGYTF

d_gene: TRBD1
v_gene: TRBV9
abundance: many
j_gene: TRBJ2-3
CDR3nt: TGTGCCAGCAGCCCTCAAAGCGGACAGGTCACAGATACGCAGTATTTT
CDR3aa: CASSPQSGQVTDTQYF

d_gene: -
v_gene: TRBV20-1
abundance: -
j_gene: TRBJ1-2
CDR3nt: TGCAGTGCTAGAGGGGCAGACAGTAATAACCTTTGGGGCTATGGCTACACCTTC
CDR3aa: CSARGADSNNLWGYGYTF

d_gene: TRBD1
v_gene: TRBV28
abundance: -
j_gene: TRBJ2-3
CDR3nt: TGTGCCAGCAGAATACCGGGACAGGGAAGGGATACGCAGTATTTT
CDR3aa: CASRIPGQGRDTQYF

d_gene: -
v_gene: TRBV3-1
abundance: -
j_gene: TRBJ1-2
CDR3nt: TGTGCCAGCAGCCAAGATGTGACGACTCCTAACTATGGCTACACCTTC
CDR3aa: CASSQDVTTPNYGYTF

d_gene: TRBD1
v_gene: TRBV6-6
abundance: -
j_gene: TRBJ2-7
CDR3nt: TGTGCCAGCAGTTACTCGATTCAGGGGGCATACGAGCAGTACTTC
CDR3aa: CASSYSIQGAYEQYF

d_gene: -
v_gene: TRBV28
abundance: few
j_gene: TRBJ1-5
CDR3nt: TGTGCCAGCAGTTCTCTATTGACAACCCCGGGCAATCAGCCCCAGCATTTT
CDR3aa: CASSSLLTTPGNQPQHF

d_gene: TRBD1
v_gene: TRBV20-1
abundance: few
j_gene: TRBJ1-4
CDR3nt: TGCAGTGCCCGGGACAGGGGAGGTGAAAAACTGTTTTTT
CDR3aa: CSARDRGGEKLFF

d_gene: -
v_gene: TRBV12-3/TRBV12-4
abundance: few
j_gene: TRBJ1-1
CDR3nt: TGTGCCAGCAGTTTTCAGTTGGGGAACACTGAAGCTTTCTTT
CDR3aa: CASSFQLGNTEAFF

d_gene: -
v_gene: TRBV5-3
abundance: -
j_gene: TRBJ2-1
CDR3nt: TGTGCCAGAAGCTTCGGTCCCGGACCCTACAATGAGCAGTTCTTC
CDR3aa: CARSFGPGPYNEQFF

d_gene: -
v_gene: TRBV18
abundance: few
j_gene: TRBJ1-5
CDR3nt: TGTGCCAGCTCACCAGTTGGCAGCCCTCAGCCCCAGCATTTT
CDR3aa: CASSPVGSPQPQHF

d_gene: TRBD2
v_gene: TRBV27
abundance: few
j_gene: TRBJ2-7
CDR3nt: TGTGCCAGCAGTTTGCGGGGGGGAACCTACGAGCAGTACTTC
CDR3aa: CASSLRGGTYEQYF

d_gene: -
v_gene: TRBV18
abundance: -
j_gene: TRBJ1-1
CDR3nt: TGTGCCAGCTCACCACCTGGGACCAAATTGAACACTGAAGCTTTCTTT
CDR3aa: CASSPPGTKLNTEAFF

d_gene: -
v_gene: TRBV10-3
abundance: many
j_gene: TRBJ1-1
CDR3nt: TGTGCCATCGGTGTCGGGCCCGGCGCTTTCTTT
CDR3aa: CAIGVGPGAFF

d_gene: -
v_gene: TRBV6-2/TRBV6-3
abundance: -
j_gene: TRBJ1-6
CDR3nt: TGTGCCAGCAGTGTCCGGGGGGAGAGTTCACCCCTCCACTTT
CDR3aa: CASSVRGESSPLHF

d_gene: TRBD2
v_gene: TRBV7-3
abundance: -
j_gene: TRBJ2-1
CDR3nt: TGTGCCAGCAGCCACCACGCGGGGGGGATCTCCTACAATGAGCAGTTCTTC
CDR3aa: CASSHHAGGISYNEQFF

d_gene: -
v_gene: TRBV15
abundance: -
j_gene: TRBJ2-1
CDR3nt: TGTGCCACCAGCAGAGTAGGGGTAAGCTCCTACAATGAGCAGTTCTTC
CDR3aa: CATSRVGVSSYNEQFF

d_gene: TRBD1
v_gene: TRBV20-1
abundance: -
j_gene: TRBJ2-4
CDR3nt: TGCAGTGCCCCCCACAGGGGTTGGGACATTCAGTACTTC
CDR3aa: CSAPHRGWDIQYF

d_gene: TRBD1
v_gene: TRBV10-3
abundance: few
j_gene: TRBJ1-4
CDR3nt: TGTGCCATACGACAGGGTCTTCGTGAAAAACTGTTTTTT
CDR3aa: CAIRQGLREKLFF

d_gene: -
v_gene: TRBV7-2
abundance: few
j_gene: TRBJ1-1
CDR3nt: TGTGCCAGCAGCTTAATGCCCCTCAGGGCCGCCTACACTGAAGCTTTCTTT
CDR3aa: CASSLMPLRAAYTEAFF

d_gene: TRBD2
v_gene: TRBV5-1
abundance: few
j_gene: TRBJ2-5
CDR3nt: TGCGCCAGCAGCCAGGACCCGAGACTAGCGGGTCAGGAGACCCAGTACTTC
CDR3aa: CASSQDPRLAGQETQYF

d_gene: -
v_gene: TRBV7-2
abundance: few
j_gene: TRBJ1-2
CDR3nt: TGTGCCAGCAGCTCCCCCAGGGGCCACTATGGCTACACCTTC
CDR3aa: CASSSPRGHYGYTF

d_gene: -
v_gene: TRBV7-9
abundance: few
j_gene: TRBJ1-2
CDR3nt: TGTGCCAGCAGCAAGGACAGTATAAATGGCTACACCTTC
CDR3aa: CASSKDSINGYTF

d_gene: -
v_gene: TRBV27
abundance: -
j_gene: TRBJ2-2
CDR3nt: TGTGCCAGCAGGCTAAACCCGGGCAGAGAGCTGTTTTTT
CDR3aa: CASRLNPGRELFF

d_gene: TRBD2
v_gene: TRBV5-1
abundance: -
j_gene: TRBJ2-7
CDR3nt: TGCGCCAGCAGCTTGGTTACTAGCGGGAGGAGCTCCTACGAGCAGTACTTC
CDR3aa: CASSLVTSGRSSYEQYF

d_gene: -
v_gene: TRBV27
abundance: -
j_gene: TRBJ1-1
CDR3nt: TGTGCCAGCAGCATTACAGGGAGACGTGAAGCTTTCTTT
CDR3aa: CASSITGRREAFF

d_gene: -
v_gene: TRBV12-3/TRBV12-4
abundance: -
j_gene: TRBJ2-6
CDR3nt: TGTGCCAGCAGTTTTCTGGTCTCTGGGGCCAACGTCCTGACTTTC
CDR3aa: CASSFLVSGANVLTF

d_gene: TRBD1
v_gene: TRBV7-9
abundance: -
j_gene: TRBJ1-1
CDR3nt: TGTGCCAGCAGTCGGACAGGGTACACTGAAGCTTTCTTT
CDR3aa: CASSRTGYTEAFF

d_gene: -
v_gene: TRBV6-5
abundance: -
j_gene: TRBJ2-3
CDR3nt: TGTGCCAGCAGTTACCGGGTCACGACTACAAATACGCAGTATTTT
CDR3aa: CASSYRVTTTNTQYF

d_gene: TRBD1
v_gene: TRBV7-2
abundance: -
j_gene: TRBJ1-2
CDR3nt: TGTGCCAGCAGCCAAGGACAGGGACCTTATGGCTACACCTTC
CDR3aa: CASSQGQGPYGYTF

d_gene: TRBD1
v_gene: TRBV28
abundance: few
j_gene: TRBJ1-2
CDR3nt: TGTGCCAGCAGTTTACAAGACAGGGAGAGCGGCTACACCTTC
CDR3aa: CASSLQDRESGYTF

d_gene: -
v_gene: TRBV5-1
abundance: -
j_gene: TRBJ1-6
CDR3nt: TGCGCCAGCAGCTTGGCCGCAGGATTCGGTTCACCCCTCCACTTT
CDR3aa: CASSLAAGFGSPLHF

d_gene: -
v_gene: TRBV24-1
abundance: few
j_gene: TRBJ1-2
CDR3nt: TGTGCCACCAGGGGCTCTGGGGCCTACGGCTACACCTTC
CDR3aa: CATRGSGAYGYTF